This T cell receptor beta chain came from a study of regulatory T cells in long-lasting Graves disease. Construction of the TCR beta libraries employed iRepertoire HTBI primers in conjunction with Arm-PCR of CDR3 regions. As handled by the study authors: Samples collectively showed fewer than 80 TRBV and approximately 15 TRBJ segments. MiXCR, run by TCRdb on the multiplex PCR reads, gives a single entry per CDR3 protein. TCRdb, rather than the study authors, made the V and J calls. The data show around 300,000 distinct CDR3 sequences, around 21% seen once. Indicated time point: persistent/refractory GD, antithyroid drugs over 5 years with positive TRAb. Construction of the TCR library relied on RNA isolated from PBMCs. One endocrinology department in Xi'an, China, was where patients came from. The table lists this clonotype with many counts. The antigen is unknown. Study-level results: Persistent Graves' patients possessed reduced TCR diversity relative to recently diagnosed ones.

The clonotype originates from a female donor with Graves disease. The sequencing here drew on peripheral blood mononuclear cells (PBMCs), taken when the disease was refractory, from a patient treated with antithyroid drugs.

The CDR3 sequence: CASSFWGRSGEQFF. The CDR3 DNA reads as TGTGCCAGCAGTTTTTGGGGGCGGTCAGGTGAGCAGTTCTTC. The V gene is TRBV12-3 or TRBV12-4, the J gene TRBJ2-1; D possibly corresponds to TRBD1 (6 bases). The CDR3 is made up of 14 amino acids. Between the trimmed V and J ends, which lost 3 bases and 9 bases, there was a span of 15 bases.